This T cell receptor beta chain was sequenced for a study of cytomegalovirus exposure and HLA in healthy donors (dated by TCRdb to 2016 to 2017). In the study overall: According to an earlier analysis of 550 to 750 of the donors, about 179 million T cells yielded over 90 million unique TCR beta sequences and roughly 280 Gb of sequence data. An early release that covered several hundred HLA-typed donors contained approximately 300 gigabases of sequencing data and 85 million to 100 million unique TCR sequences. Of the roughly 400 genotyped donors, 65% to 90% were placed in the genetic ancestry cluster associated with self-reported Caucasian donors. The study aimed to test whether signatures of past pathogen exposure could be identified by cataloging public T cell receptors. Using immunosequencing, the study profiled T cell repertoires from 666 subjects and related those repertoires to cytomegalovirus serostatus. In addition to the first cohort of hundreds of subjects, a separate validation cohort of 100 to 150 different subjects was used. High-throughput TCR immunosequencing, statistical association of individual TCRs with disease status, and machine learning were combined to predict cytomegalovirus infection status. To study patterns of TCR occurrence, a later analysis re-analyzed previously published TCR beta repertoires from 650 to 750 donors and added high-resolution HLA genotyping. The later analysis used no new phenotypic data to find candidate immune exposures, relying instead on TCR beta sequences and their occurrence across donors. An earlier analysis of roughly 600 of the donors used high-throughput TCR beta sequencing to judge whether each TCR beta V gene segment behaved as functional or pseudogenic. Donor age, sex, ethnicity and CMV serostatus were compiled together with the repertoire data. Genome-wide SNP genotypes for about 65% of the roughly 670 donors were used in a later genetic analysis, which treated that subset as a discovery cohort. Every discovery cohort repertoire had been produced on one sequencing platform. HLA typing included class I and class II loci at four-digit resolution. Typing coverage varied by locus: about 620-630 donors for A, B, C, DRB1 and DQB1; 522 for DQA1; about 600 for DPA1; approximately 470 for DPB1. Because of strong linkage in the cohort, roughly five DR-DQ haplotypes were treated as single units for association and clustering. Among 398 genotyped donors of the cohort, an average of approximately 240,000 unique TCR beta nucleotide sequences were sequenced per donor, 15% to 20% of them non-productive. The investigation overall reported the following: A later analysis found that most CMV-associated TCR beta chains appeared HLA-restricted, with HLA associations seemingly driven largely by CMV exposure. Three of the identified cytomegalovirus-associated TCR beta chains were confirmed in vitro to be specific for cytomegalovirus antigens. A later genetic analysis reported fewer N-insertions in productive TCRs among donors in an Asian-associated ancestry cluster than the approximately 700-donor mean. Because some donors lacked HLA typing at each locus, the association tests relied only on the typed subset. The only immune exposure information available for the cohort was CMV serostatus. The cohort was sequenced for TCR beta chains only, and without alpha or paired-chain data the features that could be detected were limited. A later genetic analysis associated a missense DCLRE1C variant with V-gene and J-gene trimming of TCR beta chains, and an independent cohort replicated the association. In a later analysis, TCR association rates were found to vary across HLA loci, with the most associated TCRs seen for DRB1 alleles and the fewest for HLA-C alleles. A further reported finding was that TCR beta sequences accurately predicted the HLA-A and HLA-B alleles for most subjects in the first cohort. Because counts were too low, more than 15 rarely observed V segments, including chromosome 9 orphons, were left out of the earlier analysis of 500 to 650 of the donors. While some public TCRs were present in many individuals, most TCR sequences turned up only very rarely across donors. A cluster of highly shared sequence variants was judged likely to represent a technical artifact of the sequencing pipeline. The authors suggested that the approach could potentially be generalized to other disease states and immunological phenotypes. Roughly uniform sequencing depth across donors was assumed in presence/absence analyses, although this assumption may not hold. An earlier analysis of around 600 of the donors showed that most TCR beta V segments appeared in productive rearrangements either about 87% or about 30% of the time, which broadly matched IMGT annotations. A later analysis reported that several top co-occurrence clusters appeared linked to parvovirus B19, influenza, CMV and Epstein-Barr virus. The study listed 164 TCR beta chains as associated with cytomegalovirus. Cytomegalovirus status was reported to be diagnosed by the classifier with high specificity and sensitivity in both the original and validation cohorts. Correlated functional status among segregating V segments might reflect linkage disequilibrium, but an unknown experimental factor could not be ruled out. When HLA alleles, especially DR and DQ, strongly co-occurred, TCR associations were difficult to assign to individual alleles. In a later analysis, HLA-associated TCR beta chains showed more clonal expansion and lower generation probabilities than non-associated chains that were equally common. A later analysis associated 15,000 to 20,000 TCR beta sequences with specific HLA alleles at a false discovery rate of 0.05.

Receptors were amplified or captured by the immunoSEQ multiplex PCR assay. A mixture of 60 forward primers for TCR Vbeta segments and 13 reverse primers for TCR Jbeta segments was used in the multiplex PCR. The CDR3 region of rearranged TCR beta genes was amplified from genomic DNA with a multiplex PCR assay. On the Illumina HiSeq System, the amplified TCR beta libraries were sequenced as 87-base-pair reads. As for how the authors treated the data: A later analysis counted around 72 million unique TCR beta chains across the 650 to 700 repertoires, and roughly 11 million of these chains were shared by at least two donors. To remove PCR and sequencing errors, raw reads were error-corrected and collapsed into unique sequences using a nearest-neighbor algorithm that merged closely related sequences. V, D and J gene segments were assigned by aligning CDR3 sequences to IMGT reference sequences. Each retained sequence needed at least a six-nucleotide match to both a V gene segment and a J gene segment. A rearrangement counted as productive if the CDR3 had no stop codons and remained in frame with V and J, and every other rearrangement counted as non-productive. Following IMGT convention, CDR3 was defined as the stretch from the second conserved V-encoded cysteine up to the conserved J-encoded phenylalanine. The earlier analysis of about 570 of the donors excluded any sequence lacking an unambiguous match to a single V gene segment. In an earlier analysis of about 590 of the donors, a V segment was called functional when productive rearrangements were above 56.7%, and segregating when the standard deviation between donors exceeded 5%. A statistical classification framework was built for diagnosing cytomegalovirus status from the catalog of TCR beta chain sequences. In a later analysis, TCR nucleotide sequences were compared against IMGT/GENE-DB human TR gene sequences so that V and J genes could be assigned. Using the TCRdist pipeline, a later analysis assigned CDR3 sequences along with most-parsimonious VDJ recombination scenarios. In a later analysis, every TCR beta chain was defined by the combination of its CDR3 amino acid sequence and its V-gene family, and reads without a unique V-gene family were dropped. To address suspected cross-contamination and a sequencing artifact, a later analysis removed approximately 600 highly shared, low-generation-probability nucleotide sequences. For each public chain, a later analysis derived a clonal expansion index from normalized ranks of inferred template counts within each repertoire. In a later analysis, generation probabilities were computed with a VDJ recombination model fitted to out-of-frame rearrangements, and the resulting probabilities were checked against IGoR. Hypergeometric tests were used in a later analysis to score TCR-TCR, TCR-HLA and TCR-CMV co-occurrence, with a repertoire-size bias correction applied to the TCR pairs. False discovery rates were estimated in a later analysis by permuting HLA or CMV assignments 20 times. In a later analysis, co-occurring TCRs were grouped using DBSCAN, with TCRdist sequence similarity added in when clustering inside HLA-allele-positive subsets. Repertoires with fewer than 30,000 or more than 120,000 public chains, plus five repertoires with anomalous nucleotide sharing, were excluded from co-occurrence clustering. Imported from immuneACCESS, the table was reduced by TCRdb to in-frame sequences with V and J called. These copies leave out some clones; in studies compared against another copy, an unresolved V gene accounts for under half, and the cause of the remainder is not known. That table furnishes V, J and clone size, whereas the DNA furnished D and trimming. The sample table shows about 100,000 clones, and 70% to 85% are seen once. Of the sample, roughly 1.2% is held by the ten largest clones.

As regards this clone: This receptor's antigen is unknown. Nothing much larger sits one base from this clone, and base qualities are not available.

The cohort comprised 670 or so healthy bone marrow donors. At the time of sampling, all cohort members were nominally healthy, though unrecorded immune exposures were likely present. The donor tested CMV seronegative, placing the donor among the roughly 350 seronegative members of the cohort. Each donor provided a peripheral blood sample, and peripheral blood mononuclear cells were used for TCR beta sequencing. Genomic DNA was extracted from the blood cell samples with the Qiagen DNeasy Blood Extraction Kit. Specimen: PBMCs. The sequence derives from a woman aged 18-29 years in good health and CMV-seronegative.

The CDR3 has the sequence CASSWDRGETQYF. The DNA sequence reads TGCGCCAGCAGCTGGGACAGGGGAGAGACCCAGTACTTC. Recombination connected TRBV5-1 to TRBJ2-5, and 10 bases in between align with TRBD1. Its CDR3 holds 13 amino acids, cysteine through phenylalanine. The retained sequence is limited to the CDR3, 39 bases, with the frame set at the first base. The germline V and J ends show losses of 3 bases and 4 bases respectively, and no gene match explains 0 bases of the junction. CDR1 and CDR2 are drawn from the germline V gene: SGHRS, YFSETQ.